The next 32 T cell receptor beta chains were all read from a single sample in a study of blood T cell repertoires in COVID-19. The table came from immunoSEQ multiplex PCR; TCRdb's copy has only in-frame clones and leaves some out. This sample has 250,000 to 300,000 clones, with approximately 85% found just once. The sample taken for sequencing was PBMCs or T cells enriched from blood (not recorded which). The receptor source for this set is a woman aged 50 to 60 who had recovered from COVID-19.

The gene calls are TRBV10-3 and TRBJ2-5; a possible D gene is TRBD1 (6 bases). V lost 0 bases and J 4 bases, leaving 12 bases between the germline ends. CDR3 size: 15 residues. Germline values: CDR1 ENHRY, CDR2 SYGVKD. In DNA, the CDR3 is TGTGCCATCAGTGAGTCACAGGGCCAGATAGAGACCCAGTACTTC. Translated, it gives CAISESQGQIETQYF.

The V and J genes are TRBV9 and TRBJ2-2; maybe TRBD1 (5 bases). The V end lost 1 base, the J end lost 6 bases, and 7 bases lay between the germline ends. The germline V gene has CDR1 SGDLS and CDR2 YYNGEE. CDR3 length equals 13 residues. This CDR3 is CASSVMGPGELFF. In DNA, the CDR3 is TGTGCCAGCAGCGTAATGGGGCCCGGGGAGCTGTTTTTT.

This clone has more than one count but fewer than ten. This rearrangement joins TRBV4-2 to TRBJ2-5, with 7 nucleotides matching TRBD2. Germline CDR1 LGHNA, CDR2 YNFKEQ. The CDR3 consists of 15 residues. J lost 2 bases, V lost 4 bases, and 7 bases had no gene match. CDR3 region: CASSRALAAQETQYF. The CDR3, as DNA: TGTGCCAGCAGCCGCGCCCTAGCGGCTCAAGAGACCCAGTACTTC.

The chain is built from TRBV5-1 and TRBJ1-3, with 9 bases matching TRBD1. The CDR3 contains 14 residues. The V and J ends lost 3 bases and 3 bases, in that order; junction bases with no gene match: 1. Germline lookup yields CDR1 SGHRS and CDR2 YFSETQ. This CDR3 reads CASSSGQGGNTIYF. The DNA for the CDR3 is TGCGCCAGCAGCTCGGGACAGGGTGGAAACACCATATATTTT.

The chain carries TRBV7-2 and TRBJ1-2, with D uncertain. In germline, CDR1 is SGHTA, CDR2 FQGNSA. V was pared by 7 bases and J by 2 bases, with 8 bases between. CDR3 size: 12 residues. CDR3 sequence: CASTVQNYGYTF. CDR3 nucleotides: TGTGCCAGCACCGTGCAGAACTATGGCTACACCTTC.

V is TRBV18 and J is TRBJ1-1; D uncertain. In germline, CDR1 is KGHSH, CDR2 LQKENI. The CDR3 is made up of 13 amino acids. V was shortened by 0 bases and J by 3 bases, with 5 bases between the two germline ends. Here the CDR3 reads CASSPPRHTEAFF. For the CDR3, the DNA is TGTGCCAGCTCACCACCGAGGCACACTGAAGCTTTCTTT.

This chain connects TRBV25-1 to TRBJ2-7; 7 positions agree with TRBD1. CDR3 size: 12 residues. V lost 6 bases to trimming and J lost 4 bases; unmatched junction nucleotides: 3. CDR1 is MGHDK, CDR2 SYGVNS, per germline. The chain's CDR3 is CASRTGWYEQYF. CDR3 in DNA: TGTGCCAGCAGGACAGGGTGGTACGAGCAGTACTTC.

The chain couples TRBV7-3 to TRBJ2-1, with D tentatively TRBD2 (6 bases). This CDR3 contains 15 residues. The germline CDR1 and CDR2 sequences are SGHTA and FQGTGA. V lost 0 bases to trimming and J lost 5 bases, with 11 bases between them. The DNA of the CDR3 is TGTGCCAGCAGCTTAACTAGGACTAATGACAATGAGCAGTTCTTC. Translating gives CASSLTRTNDNEQFF. The full variable domain, completed using reference TRBV7-3 and TRBJ2-1, is GAGVSQTPSNKVTEKGKYVELRCDPISGHTALYWYRQSLGQGPEFLIYFQGTGAADDSGLPNDRFFAVRPEGSVSTLKIQRTERGDSAVYLCASSLTRTNDNEQFFGPGTRLTVL.

The chain recombines TRBV5-1 with TRBJ2-1, with 9 positions matching TRBD2. With V trimmed by 4 bases and J by 1 base, 0 bases remained unmatched. The germline gives CDR1 SGHRS, CDR2 YFSETQ. The CDR3 has 14 amino acids. The CDR3 bases are TGCGCCAGCAGCAGCGGGAGGTCCTACAATGAGCAGTTCTTC. Amino acids: CASSSGRSYNEQFF.

The sample holds one count of this clone. The V call is TRBV19, the J call TRBJ1-1, with TRBD1 matching over 7 bases. Germline CDR1 and CDR2: LNHDA and SQIVND (reference sequence). The CDR3 length is 14 residues. With 0 bases clipped from V and 5 bases from J, the junction kept 3 bases outside the gene matches. CDR3 coding DNA: TGTGCCAGTAGTATAGAGGAGGGACAGACTGAAGCTTTCTTT. Translated: CASSIEEGQTEAFF.

The J gene is TRBJ2-4, the V gene TRBV28; 7 bases map to TRBD2. J was trimmed by 3 bases and V by 6 bases; bases with no gene match: 8. Germline V gene sequence: CDR1 MDHEN, CDR2 SYDVKM. This CDR3 comprises 15 residues. Here the CDR3 DNA reads TGTGCCAGCAGGGGTGCGGGAGAGGTCAAAAACATTCAGTACTTC. This encodes CASRGAGEVKNIQYF. The entire variable domain, with the rest obtained from reference TRBV28 and TRBJ2-4, is as follows: DVKVTQSSRYLVKRTGEKVFLECVQDMDHENMFWYRQDPGLGLRLIYFSYDVKMKEKGDIPEGYSVSREKKERFSLILESASTNQTSMYLCASRGAGEVKNIQYFGAGTRLSVL.

The V gene is TRBV9, the J gene TRBJ1-2, with 7 bases matching TRBD1. Unmatched junction bases numbered 4, after V lost 0 bases and J lost 2 bases. The germline V gene encodes CDR1 SGDLS and CDR2 YYNGEE. The CDR3 runs 15 residues. CDR3: CASSVEEGANYGYTF. CDR3 coding DNA: TGTGCCAGCAGCGTAGAGGAGGGGGCCAACTATGGCTACACCTTC.

The chain carries TRBV5-1 and TRBJ2-7; 7 positions agree with TRBD1. Looked up from germline, CDR1 is SGHRS and CDR2 is YFSETQ. With 6 bases clipped from V and 7 bases from J, the junction kept 13 bases outside the gene matches. This CDR3 is built from 14 residues. CDR3 sequence: CASNAGTVNVEQYF. CDR3 DNA sequence: TGCGCCAGCAACGCCGGGACAGTGAATGTAGAGCAGTACTTC.

CDR3 nucleotide sequence: TGTGCCAGCTCCCTAGCGGGTTCCTACCACTACGAGCAGTACTTC. It encodes CASSLAGSYHYEQYF. V and J are TRBV28 and TRBJ2-7, with TRBD2 matching 8 bases. CDR3 length: 15 residues. V dropped 8 bases and J dropped 3; count of bases not matched to a gene: 12. CDR1 is MDHEN and CDR2 is SYDVKM in the germline V gene.

The sample holds a few counts of this clone. V is TRBV9 and J is TRBJ1-6, with D possibly TRBD1 on 6 matching bases. Germline-derived CDR1 and CDR2 are SGDLS and YYNGEE. V was shortened by 10 bases and J by 6 bases, with 23 bases between the two germline ends. The CDR3 consists of 16 residues. CDR3 nucleotides: TGTGCCGCCCTATACACAGGGAGGGGCCCTAATTCACCCCTCCACTTT. Amino acids: CAALYTGRGPNSPLHF.

V is TRBV11-2 and J is TRBJ2-2; possible D gene TRBD1, 6 bases. V shed 8 bases and J shed 8 bases, with 15 bases lying between them. CDR1 is SGHAT, CDR2 FQNNGV, per germline. This CDR3 has 13 residues. CDR3 nucleotides: TGTGCCAGCGGACAGAGTAGTACGGGGGAGCTGTTTTTT. Its protein product is CASGQSSTGELFF.

This chain links TRBV28 with TRBJ1-1; D is perhaps TRBD1 (6 bases). V was shortened by 1 base and J by 1 base, with 16 bases between the two germline ends. Germline V gene data show CDR1 as MDHEN and CDR2 as SYDVKM. CDR3 length equals 17 residues. DNA for the CDR3: TGTGCCAGCAGTTTATATCCAGGGGAGTATGGGAACACTGAAGCTTTCTTT. It codes for CASSLYPGEYGNTEAFF. Full variable domain (remainder filled in from reference TRBV28 and TRBJ1-1): DVKVTQSSRYLVKRTGEKVFLECVQDMDHENMFWYRQDPGLGLRLIYFSYDVKMKEKGDIPEGYSVSREKKERFSLILESASTNQTSMYLCASSLYPGEYGNTEAFFGQGTRLTVV.

The chain links TRBV19 to TRBJ2-1; 13 positions match TRBD2. The CDR3 extends over 15 amino acids. Germline values: CDR1 LNHDA, CDR2 SQIVND (reference sequence). V lost 6 bases, J lost 4 bases, and 3 bases stayed unmatched. The DNA of the CDR3 is TGTGCCAGTAGACTAGCGGGAGGGGCATACAATGAGCAGTTCTTC. Its protein product is CASRLAGGAYNEQFF.

The chain recombines TRBV7-2 with TRBJ1-2; 7 bases fit TRBD1. Trimming cost V 3 bases and J 9 bases; bases outside gene matches: 7. This CDR3 is 13 amino acids long. Germline CDR1 reads SGHTA; CDR2 reads FQGNSA. The CDR3 here is CASSLHRGGSYTF. For the CDR3, the DNA is TGTGCCAGCAGCTTGCACAGGGGTGGCAGCTACACCTTC.

V usage is TRBV7-2 and J usage is TRBJ2-1, with TRBD1 identical over 9 bases. The CDR3 consists of 17 residues. Trimming took 0 bases from V and 9 from J; bases not matched to a gene: 12. Germline values: CDR1 SGHTA, CDR2 FQGNSA. The CDR3 DNA is TGTGCCAGCAGCTTAGCGCGTTGGACAGGGGACCCTAGTGAGCAGTTCTTC. Residues: CASSLARWTGDPSEQFF.

The rearrangement uses TRBV18 and TRBJ1-1; D perhaps matches TRBD1 (6 bases). The germline CDR1 and CDR2 sequences are KGHSH and LQKENI. The CDR3 is 13 residues long. Trimming removed 2 bases at V and 5 bases at J, with 9 bases between. The CDR3 protein is CASSPNRETEAFF. In nucleotides, the CDR3 is TGTGCCAGCTCACCAAACAGGGAGACTGAAGCTTTCTTT.

The chain recombines TRBV3-1 (or the pseudogene TRBV3-2) with TRBJ2-3; perhaps TRBD1 as D (6 bases). Trimming stripped 4 bases from V and 7 bases from J, with 9 bases between. CDR3 length: 12 residues. CDR1 and CDR2 from the germline V gene are LGHDT and YNNKEL (reference sequence). The CDR3 sequence is CASSPQGYTQYF. CDR3 nucleotide sequence: TGTGCCAGCAGCCCACAGGGATATACGCAGTATTTT.

This clone appeared a single time. The CDR3: CASSPGGYEQYF. CDR3 sequence (DNA): TGTGCCAGCAGCCCCGGGGGCTACGAGCAGTACTTC. The rearrangement uses TRBV3-1 (or the pseudogene TRBV3-2) and TRBJ2-7, with TRBD2 as a possible D gene (6 bases). The CDR3 totals 12 residues. In germline, CDR1 is LGHDT, CDR2 YNNKEL (reference sequence). With 4 bases removed from V and 3 bases from J, the gap between germline ends came to 7 bases.

The rearrangement links TRBV28 to TRBJ2-7; D is undetermined. Germline assignment: CDR1 MDHEN and CDR2 SYDVKM. V lost 5 bases, J lost 3 bases, and 5 bases lay in between. The CDR3 spans 11 residues. CDR3 bases: TGTGCCAGCAGTGCAGGCTACGAGCAGTACTTC. This gives the protein CASSAGYEQYF.

The V and J genes are TRBV3-1 (or the pseudogene TRBV3-2) and TRBJ2-1; 15 bases agree with TRBD2. The trim removed 9 bases at V and 7 bases at J, leaving 7 bases unmatched. The CDR3 spans 15 residues. CDR1 and CDR2 (germline): LGHDT, YNNKEL (reference sequence). CDR3 sequence reads: CASGLAGGPGNEQFF. For the CDR3, the DNA is TGTGCCAGTGGACTAGCGGGAGGGCCAGGGAATGAGCAGTTCTTC.

Here the CDR3 reads CASSLSQDEQYF. CDR3 nucleotide sequence: TGTGCCAGCAGCTTAAGTCAGGACGAGCAGTACTTC. The chain has TRBV11-1 and TRBJ2-7; no reliable D call. Germline assignment: CDR1 SGHAT and CDR2 FQDESV (reference sequence). This CDR3 comprises 12 residues. V dropped 2 bases and J dropped 5 bases, with 7 bases sitting between them.

J is TRBJ2-6 and V is TRBV15; D is undetermined. The CDR3 loop spans 14 amino acids. Germline assignment: CDR1 LNHNV and CDR2 YYDKDF (reference sequence). The ends were cut back, 0 bases at V and 3 bases at J, with 3 bases in the middle. The CDR3: CATSRDHGANVLTF. The CDR3 bases are TGTGCCACCAGCAGAGATCATGGGGCCAACGTCCTGACTTTC.

This rearrangement joins TRBV7-9 to TRBJ2-3, with 7 bases matching TRBD1. Germline V lookup: CDR1 SEHNR, CDR2 FQNEAQ (reference sequence). This CDR3 region has 15 residues. The ends lost 2 bases at V and 6 bases at J; junction bases unmatched: 8. The CDR3 DNA reads as TGTGCCAGCAGCTTAAAGGGGGCGGTGGGCGATACGCAGTATTTT. Translating it yields CASSLKGAVGDTQYF. The whole variable domain, remainder taken from reference TRBV7-9 and TRBJ2-3, is DTGVSQNPRHKITKRGQNVTFRCDPISEHNRLYWYRQTLGQGPEFLTYFQNEAQLEKSRLLSDRFSAERPKGSFSTLEIQRTEQGDSAMYLCASSLKGAVGDTQYFGPGTRLTVL.

The chain joins TRBV3-1 (or the pseudogene TRBV3-2) to TRBJ2-1; a possible D gene is TRBD1 (6 bases). This CDR3 spans 15 amino acids. With 1 base removed from V and 3 bases from J, the gap between germline ends came to 10 bases. Germline lookup yields CDR1 LGHDT and CDR2 YNNKEL (reference sequence). The CDR3 protein is CASSQVGQLYNEQFF. CDR3 coding DNA: TGTGCCAGCAGCCAAGTAGGACAGCTCTACAATGAGCAGTTCTTC.

The chain is built from TRBV7-3 and TRBJ2-1; possible D gene TRBD1, 6 bases. Germline CDR1 SGHTA, CDR2 FQGTGA. The V gene lost 5 bases and the J gene lost 4 bases, with 9 bases spanning the gap. The CDR3 covers 13 residues. The CDR3 sequence: CASSQGQYNEQFF. CDR3 sequence (DNA): TGTGCCAGCAGCCAAGGACAGTACAATGAGCAGTTCTTC.

The V and J genes are TRBV7-8 and TRBJ2-6; TRBD2 matches 12 bases. Germline V lookup: CDR1 SGHVS, CDR2 FQNEAQ. V lost 3 bases and J lost 1; bases outside the gene matches: 1. There are 17 residues in the CDR3. The CDR3 bases are TGTGCCAGCAGCTTCGGGACTAGCGGGTCTGGGGCCAACGTCCTGACTTTC. Translation gives CASSFGTSGSGANVLTF.

The chain has TRBV9 and TRBJ2-7, with 11 bases that match TRBD2. The CDR3 extends over 16 amino acids. The germline CDR1 and CDR2 sequences are SGDLS and YYNGEE. V was clipped by 0 bases and J by 7 bases; unmatched bases: 9. CDR3 bases: TGTGCCAGCAGCGTAGCCCCTACTAGCGGGAGATTAGAGCAGTACTTC. Amino acid sequence: CASSVAPTSGRLEQYF.